This record looks at one T cell receptor beta chain sequence and its context. Its specificity is unknown. The data stem from a study of T cell repertoires in cytomegalovirus infection. MiXCR, run by TCRdb on the reads, gives a single entry per CDR3 protein. Found here are 550,000 to 700,000 distinct CDR3 sequences, almost 40% of them singletons; the top ten hold around 46%. The trim removed 4 bases at V and 2 bases at J, leaving 8 bases unmatched. The germline gives CDR1 LNHNV, CDR2 YYDKDF (reference sequence). CDR3 length equals 16 residues. This specimen was cultured PBMCs, taken from culture after CMV antigen stimulation. The rearrangement uses TRBV15 and TRBJ1-1, with 9 bases fitting TRBD1. This TCR derives from a human donor in good health (CMV status not recorded). Some clones in this sample may be carry-over from other donors' samples. CDR3 in amino acids: CATSKSGTGPNTEAFF. CDR3 in DNA: TGTGCCACCAGCAAATCCGGGACAGGGCCTAACACTGAAGCTTTCTTT.